This is a list of T cell receptor beta chains from one sample in a study of radiation and T cells in renal cell carcinoma. The method was immunoSEQ multiplex PCR; TCRdb's version includes in-frame clones alone and lacks a portion of them. This table holds approximately 140,000 clones, roughly 83% found once. The sequencing here drew on blood, taken from a patient whose treatment included radiotherapy and nephrectomy. These receptors all stem from a woman in her fifties or sixties with renal cell carcinoma. The CDR3 runs from the conserved cysteine through the conserved F or W. The order of the fields is V gene, CDR3 protein.

>TRBV5-1
CASSLRQGPNEQFF
>TRBV7-2
CASSKRGGTGELFF
>TRBV4-3
CASSQEMGSYNEQFF
>TRBV4-3
CASSLSGGLSEAQYF
>TRBV5-1
CASRTSGSYNEQFF
>TRBV29-1
CSVSDMNTEAFF
>TRBV4-2
CASSQGSAGGGKNIQYF
>TRBV2
CASRRLAGGVDTQYF
>TRBV10-1
CASSELGQGADEQYF
>TRBV2
CASRRTGSSYEQYF
>TRBV7-2
CASGSTRIEQYF
>TRBV30
CALTRGGRGNSPLHF
>TRBV9
CASSINQEINEQFF
>TRBV28
CASTLTSGEQFF
>TRBV6-1
CASSEGGRAPYEQYF
>TRBV6-1
CASSEGWNQPQHF
>TRBV5-6
CASSLLGRRYEKLFF
>TRBV5-6
CASSPVWGDTQYF
>TRBV5-4
CASSLVGTDPQYF
>TRBV4-1
CASSQEASRAVIAKNIQYF
>TRBV2
CASRETSGEEFF
>TRBV7-3
CASSLNREAAEQFF
>TRBV5-6
CASSPLRGAKGNTEAFF
>TRBV6-5
CASRVGTTEAFF
>TRBV6-6
CASGGHLNQPQHF
>TRBV5-4
CASSFYADRKAFF
>TRBV7-2
CASSRQGGDTGELFF
>TRBV4-1
CASSQRRGGIGISPQHF
>TRBV28
CASSSDTFQPQHF
>TRBV6-1
CASSVGTSGVNEQFF
>TRBV4-3
CASAWDRVNYGYTF
>TRBV25-1
CASLSSGSSTDTQYF
>TRBV6-6
CASSYGTGANDIQYF
>TRBV6-5
CASNHPDGAFF
>TRBV19
CASSFGGEELLEEGYTF
>TRBV30
CAWSLQHYEQYF
>TRBV7-9
CASSSPPSPGNTIYF
>TRBV18
CASSPGIRQETQYF
>TRBV6-6
CASSLGSAYQPQHF
>TRBV19
CASRDFAGYTF
>TRBV7-2
CASSPRTSYNSPLHF
>TRBV28
CASRRDSQNQPQHF
>TRBV9
CASSVDGGSLTGELFF
>TRBV14
CASSGRGGGASGANVLTF